Sequencing of this T cell receptor beta chain was carried out in a study of blood T cells in healthy people across ages. With a J-beta primer mix and a sample-barcoded 5' primer, a second PCR ran about 6 to 11 cycles. TCRdb re-called the 5' RACE reads with MiXCR, one entry per CDR3 protein. The sample has roughly 1,500,000 distinct CDR3 sequences; approximately 42% are singletons. The CDR3 length is 13 residues. The germline CDR1 and CDR2 sequences are SQVTM and ANQGSEA. Turning to this clonotype: This may be a read error: a much more frequent sequence differs by one nucleotide.

The receptor was derived from a woman younger than 35 in good health. Material for sequencing was blood. The chain uses TRBV29-1 and TRBJ2-1, with TRBD1 matching over 8 bases. The DNA end lines up better with TRBJ2-7; the J call may be wrong. Here the CDR3 DNA reads TGCAGCGGCGTCCAGGGGGCCTACAATGAGCAGTACTTC. It yields the protein CSGVQGAYNEQYF.